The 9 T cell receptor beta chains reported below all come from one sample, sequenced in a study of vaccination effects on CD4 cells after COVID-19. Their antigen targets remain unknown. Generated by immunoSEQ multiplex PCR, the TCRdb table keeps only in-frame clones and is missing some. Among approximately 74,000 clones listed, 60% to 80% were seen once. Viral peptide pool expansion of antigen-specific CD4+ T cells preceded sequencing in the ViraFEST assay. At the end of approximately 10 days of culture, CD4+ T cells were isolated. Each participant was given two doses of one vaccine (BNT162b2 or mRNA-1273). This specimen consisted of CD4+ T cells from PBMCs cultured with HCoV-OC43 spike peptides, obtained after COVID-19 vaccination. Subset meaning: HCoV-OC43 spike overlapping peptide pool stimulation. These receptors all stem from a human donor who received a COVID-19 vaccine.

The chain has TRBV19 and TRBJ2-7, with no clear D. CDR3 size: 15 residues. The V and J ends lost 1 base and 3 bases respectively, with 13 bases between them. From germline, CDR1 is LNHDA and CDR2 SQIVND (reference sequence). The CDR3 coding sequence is TGTGCCAGTAGTATAGTGGTGTCGGCCGACTACGAGCAGTACGTC. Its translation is CASSIVVSADYEQYV.

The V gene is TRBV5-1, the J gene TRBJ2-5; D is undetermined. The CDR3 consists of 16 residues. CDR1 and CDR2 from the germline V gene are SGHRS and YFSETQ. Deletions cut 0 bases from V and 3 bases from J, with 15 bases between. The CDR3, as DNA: TGCGCCAGCAGCTTGGCCGGCCTAGGGATAAAAGAGACCCAGTACTTC. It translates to CASSLAGLGIKETQYF.

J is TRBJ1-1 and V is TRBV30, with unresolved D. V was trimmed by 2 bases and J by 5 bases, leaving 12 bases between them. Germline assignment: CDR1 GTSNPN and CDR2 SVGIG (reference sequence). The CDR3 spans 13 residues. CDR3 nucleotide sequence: TGTGCCTGGAGTATCCGGGAGGAAACTGAAGCTTTCTTT. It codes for CAWSIREETEAFF.

CDR3 DNA: TGTGCCAGCAGTACCCGGGAGACCCAGTACTTC. This encodes CASSTRETQYF. The chain uses TRBV28 and TRBJ2-5; no definite D call. Per germline, CDR1 MDHEN and CDR2 SYDVKM. Trimming took 5 bases from V and 5 from J, leaving 6 bases between them. This CDR3 region has 11 residues.

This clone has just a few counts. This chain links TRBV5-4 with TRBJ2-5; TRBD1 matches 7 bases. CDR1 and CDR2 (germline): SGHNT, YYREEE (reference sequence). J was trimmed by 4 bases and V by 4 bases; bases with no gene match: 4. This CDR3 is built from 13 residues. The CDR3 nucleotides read TGTGCCAGCAGCCCACCAGGGGGAGAGACCCAGTACTTC. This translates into CASSPPGGETQYF.

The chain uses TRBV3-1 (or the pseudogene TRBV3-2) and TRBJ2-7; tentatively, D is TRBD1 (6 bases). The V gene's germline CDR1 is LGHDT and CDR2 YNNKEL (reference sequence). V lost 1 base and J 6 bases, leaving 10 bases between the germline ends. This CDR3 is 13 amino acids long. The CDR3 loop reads CASSQVLGGEQYV. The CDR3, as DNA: TGTGCCAGCAGCCAAGTCCTAGGGGGCGAGCAGTACGTC.

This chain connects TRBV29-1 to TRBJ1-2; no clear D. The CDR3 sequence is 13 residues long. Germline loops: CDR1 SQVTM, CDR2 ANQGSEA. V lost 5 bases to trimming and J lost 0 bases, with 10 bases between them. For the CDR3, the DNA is TGCAGCGTTACGGGAGGCTCTAACTATGGCTACACCTTC. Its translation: CSVTGGSNYGYTF.

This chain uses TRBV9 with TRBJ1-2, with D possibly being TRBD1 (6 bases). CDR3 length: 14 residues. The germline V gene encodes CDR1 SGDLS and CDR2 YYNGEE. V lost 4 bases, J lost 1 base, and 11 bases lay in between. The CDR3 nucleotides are TGTGCCAGCAGCCGGGCAGGGGTTAACTATGGCTACACCTTC. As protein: CASSRAGVNYGYTF.

The CDR3 nucleotides are TGTGCCAGCAGAATCAAGAGACCCATCGATTACGAGCAGTACGTC. Its translation is CASRIKRPIDYEQYV. This rearrangement joins TRBV11-2 to TRBJ2-7; no clear D. The CDR3 length is 15 residues. Looked up from germline, CDR1 is SGHAT and CDR2 is FQNNGV. V lost 6 bases and J 4 bases, leaving 19 bases between the germline ends.